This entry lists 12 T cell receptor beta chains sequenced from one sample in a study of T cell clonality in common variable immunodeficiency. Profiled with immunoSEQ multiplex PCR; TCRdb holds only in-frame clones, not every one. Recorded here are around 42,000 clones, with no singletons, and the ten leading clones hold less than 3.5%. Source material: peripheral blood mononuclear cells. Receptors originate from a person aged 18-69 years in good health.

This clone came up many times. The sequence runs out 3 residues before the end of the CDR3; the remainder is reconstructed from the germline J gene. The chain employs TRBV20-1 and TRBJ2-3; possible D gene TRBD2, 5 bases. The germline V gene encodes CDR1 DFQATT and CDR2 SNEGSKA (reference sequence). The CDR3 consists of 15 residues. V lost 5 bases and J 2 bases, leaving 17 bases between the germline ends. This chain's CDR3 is CSADKGASPTDTQYF. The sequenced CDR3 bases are TGCAGTGCTGACAAAGGCGCTAGCCCCACAGATACG.

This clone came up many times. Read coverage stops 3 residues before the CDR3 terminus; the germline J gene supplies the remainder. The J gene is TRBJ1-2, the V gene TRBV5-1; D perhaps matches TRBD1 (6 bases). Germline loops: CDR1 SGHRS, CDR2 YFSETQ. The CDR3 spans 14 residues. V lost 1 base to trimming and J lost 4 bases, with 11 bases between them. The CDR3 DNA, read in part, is TGCGCCAGCAGCTTGAACAGGGAGGGCTATGGC. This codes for CASSLNREGYG. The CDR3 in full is CASSLNREGYGYTF.

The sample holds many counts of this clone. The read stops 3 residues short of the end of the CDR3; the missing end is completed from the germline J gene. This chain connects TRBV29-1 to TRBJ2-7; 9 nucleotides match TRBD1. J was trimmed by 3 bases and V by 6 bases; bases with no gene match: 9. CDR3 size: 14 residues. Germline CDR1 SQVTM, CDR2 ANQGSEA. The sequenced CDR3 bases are TGCAGCGTCGGGACAGGGTCCCTGGGCTACGAG. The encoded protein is CSVGTGSLGYE. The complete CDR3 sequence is CSVGTGSLGYEQYF.

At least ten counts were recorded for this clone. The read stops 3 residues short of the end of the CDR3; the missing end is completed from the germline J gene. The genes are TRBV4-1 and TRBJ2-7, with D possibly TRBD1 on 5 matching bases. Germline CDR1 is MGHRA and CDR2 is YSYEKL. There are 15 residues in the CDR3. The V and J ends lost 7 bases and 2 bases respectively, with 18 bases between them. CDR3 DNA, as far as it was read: TGCGCCAGCAAACCCGGCGAGCAGGGTCCCTACGAG. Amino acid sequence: CASKPGEQGPYE. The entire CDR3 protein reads CASKPGEQGPYEQYF.

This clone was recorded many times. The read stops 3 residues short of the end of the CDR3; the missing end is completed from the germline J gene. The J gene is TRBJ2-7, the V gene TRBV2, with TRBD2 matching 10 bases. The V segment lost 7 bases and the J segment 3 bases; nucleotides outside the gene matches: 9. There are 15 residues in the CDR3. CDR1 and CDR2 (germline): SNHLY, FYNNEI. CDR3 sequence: CASTSLLAGIYEQYF. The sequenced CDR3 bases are TGTGCCAGCACGAGCTTACTAGCGGGAATCTACGAG.

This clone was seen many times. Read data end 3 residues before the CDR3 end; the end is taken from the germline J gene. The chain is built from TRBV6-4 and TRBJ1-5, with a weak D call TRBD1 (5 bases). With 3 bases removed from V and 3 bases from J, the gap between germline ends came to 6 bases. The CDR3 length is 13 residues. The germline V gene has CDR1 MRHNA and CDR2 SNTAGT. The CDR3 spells CASSEDNNQPQHF. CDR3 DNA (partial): TGTGCCAGCAGTGAGGACAACAATCAGCCC.

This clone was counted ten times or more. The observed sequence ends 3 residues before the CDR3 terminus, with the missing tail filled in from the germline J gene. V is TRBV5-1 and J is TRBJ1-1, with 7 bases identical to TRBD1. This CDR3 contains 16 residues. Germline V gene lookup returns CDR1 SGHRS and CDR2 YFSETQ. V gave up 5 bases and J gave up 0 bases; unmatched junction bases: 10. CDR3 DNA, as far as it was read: TGCGCCAGCAGAGATTCGACAGGGTCGATGAACACTGAA. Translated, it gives CASRDSTGSMNTE. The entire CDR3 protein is CASRDSTGSMNTEAFF.

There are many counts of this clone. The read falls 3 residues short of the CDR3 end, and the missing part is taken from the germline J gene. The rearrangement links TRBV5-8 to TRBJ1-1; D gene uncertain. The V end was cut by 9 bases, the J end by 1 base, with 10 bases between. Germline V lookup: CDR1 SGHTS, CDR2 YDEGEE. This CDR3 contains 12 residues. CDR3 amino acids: CATTTQNTEAFF. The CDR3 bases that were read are TGTGCCACCACCACACAGAACACTGAA.

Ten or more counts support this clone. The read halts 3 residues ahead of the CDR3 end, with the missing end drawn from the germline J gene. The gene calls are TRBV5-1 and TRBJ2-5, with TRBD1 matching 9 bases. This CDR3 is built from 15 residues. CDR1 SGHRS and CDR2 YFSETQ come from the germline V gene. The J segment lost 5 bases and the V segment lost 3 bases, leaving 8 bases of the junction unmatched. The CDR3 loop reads CASSSRDRAVETQYF. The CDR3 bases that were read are TGCGCCAGCAGCTCCCGGGACAGGGCAGTCGAGACC.

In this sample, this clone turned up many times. Partial CDR3 DNA: TGTGCCAGCAGCTTGTCGGACAGTAGCAACGTC. Protein sequence: CASSLSDSSNV. In full, the CDR3 reads CASSLSDSSNVLTF. The chain couples TRBV5-4 to TRBJ2-6, with D possibly TRBD1 on 6 matching bases. The read ends 3 residues early relative to the CDR3; the germline J gene fills the gap. Germline lookup yields CDR1 SGHNT and CDR2 YYREEE (reference sequence). This CDR3 region has 14 residues. V was trimmed by 1 base and J by 9 bases, leaving 11 bases between them.

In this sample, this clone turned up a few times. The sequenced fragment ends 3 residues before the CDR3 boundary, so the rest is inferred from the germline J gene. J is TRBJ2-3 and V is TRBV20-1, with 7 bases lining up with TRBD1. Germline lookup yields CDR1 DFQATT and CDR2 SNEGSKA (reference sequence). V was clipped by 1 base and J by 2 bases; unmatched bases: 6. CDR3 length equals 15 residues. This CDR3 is CSARVSGTVTDTQYF. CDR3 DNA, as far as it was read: TGCAGTGCTAGAGTATCCGGGACAGTCACAGATACG.

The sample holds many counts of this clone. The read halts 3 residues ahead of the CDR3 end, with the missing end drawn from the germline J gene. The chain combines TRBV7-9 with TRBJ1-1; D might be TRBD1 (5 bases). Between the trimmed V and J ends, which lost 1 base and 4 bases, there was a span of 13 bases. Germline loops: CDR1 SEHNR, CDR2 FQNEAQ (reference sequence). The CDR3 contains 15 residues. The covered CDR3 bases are TGTGCCAGCAGCTTAGTTGGGCAGAGGGGCACTGAA. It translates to CASSLVGQRGTE. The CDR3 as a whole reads CASSLVGQRGTEAFF.